This T cell receptor beta chain was obtained from a study of T-cell reconstitution after alpha-beta-depleted transplantation in children. In its sample, this clonotype was seen a few times. Library preparation (for TCRbeta) was performed with unique molecular identifiers. TCRdb redid the calling of the PCR reads with MiXCR, one entry per CDR3 protein. In the table there are roughly 300,000 distinct CDR3 sequences, about 10% of which are singletons. This CDR3 region has 17 residues. Germline CDR1 is SGHAT and CDR2 is FQNNGV. Losses at the gene ends were 0 bases for V and 1 base for J; bases not matched to a gene: 3.

The sample in question was PBMCs from the stem cell graft donor, obtained from the stem cell graft. The receptor was isolated from a human donor who donated a stem cell graft to a child with SCID. The chain carries TRBV11-2 and TRBJ1-1; TRBD1 agrees at 12 bases. The CDR3 here is CASSLDGTGGRNTEAFF. CDR3 sequence (DNA): TGTGCCAGCAGCTTAGATGGGACAGGGGGCAGGAACACTGAAGCTTTCTTT.